These 16 T cell receptor beta chains originate from one sample sequenced in a study of glioma-infiltrating T cells. Using RNA template, CDR3s of TCR alpha and beta were amplified with iRepertoire arm-PCR. TCRdb re-analysed the multiplex PCR reads in MiXCR, keeping a single row per CDR3 protein. Seen here are 3,200 or so distinct CDR3 sequences, about 86% observed once, and the top ten hold about a third. Sequenced: glioma tissue, nonneoplastic brain tissue, or PBMCs (not recorded which). These receptors were taken from a human donor with low-grade glioma or glioblastoma, undergoing nonglioma brain surgery, or in good health (not recorded which).

Note on this clonotype: This beta chain is an off-target read within a library intended for alpha chains, so its frequency means little. The chain is built from TRBV28 and TRBJ2-5, with TRBD1 identical over 7 bases. The CDR3 has 15 amino acids. Per the germline V gene, CDR1 is MDHEN and CDR2 is SYDVKM. Trimming took 5 bases from V and 1 from J; bases not matched to a gene: 7. The CDR3 coding sequence is TGTGCCAGCAGTCAACCGACAGGGACCCAAGAGACCCAGTACTTC. This gives the protein CASSQPTGTQETQYF.

About this clonotype itself: This beta chain slipped into a library made for alpha chains as a stray read, so its size is not meaningful. The chain joins TRBV20-1 to TRBJ2-7; 9 bases match TRBD2. Per germline, CDR1 DFQATT and CDR2 SNEGSKA (reference sequence). This CDR3 region has 14 residues. Unmatched junction bases numbered 7, after V lost 2 bases and J lost 5 bases. CDR3 nucleotide sequence: TGCAGTGCTAGACGTCTAGCGGGGACCCACGAGCAGTACTTC. As protein: CSARRLAGTHEQYF.

In regard to this clonotype: The library was built for alpha chains, so this beta chain is an off-target read and its size means little. The rearrangement joins TRBV6-1 to TRBJ1-1, with D hard to call. Germline values: CDR1 MNHNS, CDR2 SASEGT. The CDR3 spans 13 residues. The ends were cut back, 2 bases at V and 3 bases at J, with 7 bases in the middle. The CDR3 loop is CASSESLHTEAFF. The CDR3 DNA is TGTGCCAGCAGTGAAAGTTTACACACTGAAGCTTTCTTT.

As for this clonotype: Because the library targeted alpha chains, this beta chain is an off-target read whose size means little. The chain is built from TRBV20-1 and TRBJ1-5; 10 bases agree with TRBD1. With V trimmed by 4 bases and J by 5 bases, 5 bases remained unmatched. This CDR3 comprises 14 residues. CDR1 and CDR2 (germline): DFQATT, SNEGSKA (reference sequence). The CDR3 sequence is CSATPGQGYQPQHF. The CDR3 nucleotides are TGCAGTGCTACGCCGGGACAGGGGTATCAGCCCCAGCATTTT.

Concerning this clonotype: This beta chain is an unintended read in a library built for alpha chains; its size means little. CDR3 region: CAITSSDTQYF. DNA for the CDR3: TGTGCCATCACTAGCTCTGATACGCAGTATTTT. This chain links TRBV6-2 or TRBV6-3 with TRBJ2-3; TRBD2 is a possible D gene (6 bases). The CDR3 consists of 11 residues. The V end lost 10 bases, the J end lost 6 bases, and 11 bases lay between the germline ends. The V gene's germline CDR1 is MNHEY and CDR2 SVGEGT.

About this clonotype itself: Little can be read into the size of this beta chain, an off-target read in a library designed for alpha chains. The chain couples TRBV7-2 to TRBJ2-1; D possibly matches TRBD1 or TRBD2 (5 bases each). Per the germline V gene, CDR1 is SGHTA and CDR2 is FQGNSA. V was trimmed by 6 bases and J by 2 bases, leaving 17 bases between them. CDR3 length: 16 residues. CDR3 DNA: TGTGCCAGCAGTTATTCCCGGGACGCTACCTACAATGAGCAGTTCTTC. It specifies CASSYSRDATYNEQFF.

Of note for this clonotype: This beta chain lies outside the target of a library built for alpha chains; its clone size means little. V gene TRBV7-3 combines with J gene TRBJ2-3; D not certain. The germline gives CDR1 SGHTA, CDR2 FQGTGA. V was shortened by 5 bases and J by 2 bases, with 11 bases between the two germline ends. CDR3 length: 14 amino acids. For the CDR3, the DNA is TGTGCCAGCAGCCCTCAACCGACCACAGATACGCAGTATTTT. As protein: CASSPQPTTDTQYF. The entire variable domain, with the rest obtained from reference TRBV7-3 and TRBJ2-3, is as follows: GAGVSQTPSNKVTEKGKYVELRCDPISGHTALYWYRQSLGQGPEFLIYFQGTGAADDSGLPNDRFFAVRPEGSVSTLKIQRTERGDSAVYLCASSPQPTTDTQYFGPGTRLTVL.

This clonotype has just one count. Compared with germline, one end of the junction differs, possibly owing to a read error. This beta chain appears as a stray read in a library generated for alpha chains; its size is not informative. This chain connects TRBV6-2 or TRBV6-3 to TRBJ1-5; D is ambiguous. The V gene's germline CDR1 is MNHEY and CDR2 SVGEGT. The CDR3 spans 16 residues. CDR3 in amino acids: CASSLSPGLSNQPQPF. The CDR3 region has the DNA TGTGCCAGCAGTTTAAGTCCGGGCCTTAGCAATCAGCCCCAGCCTTTT.

On this clonotype: A library made for alpha chains picked up this beta chain off target, so its size means little. The rearrangement links TRBV2 to TRBJ1-2, with a tentative D call TRBD1 (6 bases). V was clipped by 7 bases and J by 6 bases, with 12 bases between them. Per the germline V gene, CDR1 is SNHLY and CDR2 is FYNNEI. There are 12 residues in the CDR3. The CDR3 region is CASKRQADGYTF. The CDR3 DNA follows: TGTGCCAGCAAACGACAGGCTGATGGCTACACCTTC.

On this clonotype itself: Being off target in a library aimed at alpha chains, this beta chain has a size of little meaning. The chain is built from TRBV7-2 and TRBJ2-3; D is perhaps TRBD1 (5 bases). The V end lost 4 bases, the J end lost 2 bases, and 16 bases lay between the germline ends. The CDR3 is made up of 16 amino acids. Germline assignment: CDR1 SGHTA and CDR2 FQGNSA. The CDR3 is CASSYIQAIDTDTQYF. Written as DNA, the CDR3 is TGTGCCAGCAGCTACATACAGGCGATCGACACAGATACGCAGTATTTT.

About this clonotype: Because the library targeted alpha chains, this beta chain is an off-target read whose size means little. The chain couples TRBV12-3 or TRBV12-4 to TRBJ1-4; D is unresolved. V lost 8 bases, J lost 5 bases, and 12 bases lay in between. The CDR3 contains 13 residues. The chain's CDR3 is CASLDGLNEKLFF. The CDR3 DNA sequence: TGTGCCAGCTTGGACGGACTCAATGAAAAACTGTTTTTT.

A remark on this clonotype: This beta chain is a stray read from a library made for alpha chains; its abundance is not meaningful. As DNA, the CDR3 is TGTGCCAGCAGTGAATGGGCAGGTTCTACGTCCCAGCATTTT. It specifies CASSEWAGSTSQHF. The genes are TRBV2 and TRBJ1-5; no clear D. The V gene lost 2 bases and the J gene lost 11 bases, with 16 bases spanning the gap. There are 14 residues in the CDR3. Germline V gene sequence: CDR1 SNHLY, CDR2 FYNNEI.

On this clonotype itself: This beta chain is a stray sequence in a library constructed for alpha chains; its clone size is not meaningful. The chain carries TRBV6-1 and TRBJ1-2, with D unclear. Looked up from germline, CDR1 is MNHNS and CDR2 is SASEGT. The CDR3 has 12 residues. Trimming stripped 8 bases from V and 3 bases from J, with 10 bases between. The CDR3: CASVGYHYGYTF. CDR3 coding DNA: TGTGCCAGCGTGGGGTACCACTATGGCTACACCTTC.

In this sample, this clonotype turned up once. With the library built for alpha chains, this beta chain is off target and its frequency is not meaningful. The chain has TRBV6-2 or TRBV6-3 and TRBJ2-7; D unresolved. CDR3 size: 11 residues. Germline V gene lookup returns CDR1 MNHEY and CDR2 SVGEGT. The V and J ends lost 0 bases and 6 bases respectively, with 3 bases between them. CDR3 loop: CASSYSAEQYF. The CDR3 coding sequence is TGTGCCAGCAGTTACTCGGCCGAGCAGTACTTC.

In its sample, this clonotype was seen a few times. Within a library made for alpha chains, this beta chain is off target, and its count is uninformative. The genes are TRBV6-1 and TRBJ1-5; D may be TRBD1 (5 bases). The germline CDR1 and CDR2 sequences are MNHNS and SASEGT. Trimming took 6 bases from V and 2 from J, leaving 17 bases between them. This CDR3 is 16 amino acids long. CDR3 nucleotides: TGTGCCAGCAGAAAGTCCGGGGCCGTGGGCAATCAGCCCCAGCATTTT. Translation: CASRKSGAVGNQPQHF.

To note about this clonotype: This beta chain slipped into a library made for alpha chains as a stray read, so its size is not meaningful. In DNA, the CDR3 is TGTGCCAGCACCGACTATGCCAGGGCCGGGTCACCCCTCCACTTT. Encoded protein: CASTDYARAGSPLHF. The V and J genes are TRBV27 and TRBJ1-6, with D tentatively TRBD1 (5 bases). CDR3 size: 15 residues. Trimming shortened V by 7 bases and J by 10 bases, and 20 bases separated the two germline ends. CDR1 MNHEY and CDR2 SMNVEV come from the germline V gene (reference sequence).